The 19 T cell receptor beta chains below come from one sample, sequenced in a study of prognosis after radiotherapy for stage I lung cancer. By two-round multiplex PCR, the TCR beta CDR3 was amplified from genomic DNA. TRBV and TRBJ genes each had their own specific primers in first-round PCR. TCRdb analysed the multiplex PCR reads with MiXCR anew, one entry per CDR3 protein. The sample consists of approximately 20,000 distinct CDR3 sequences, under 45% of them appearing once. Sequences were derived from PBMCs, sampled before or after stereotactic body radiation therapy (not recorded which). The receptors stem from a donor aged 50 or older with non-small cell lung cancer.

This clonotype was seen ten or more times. CDR3 nucleotide sequence: TGCAGTGCTAGACCGAAGTTGGCGGGTTATGGCTACACCTTC. The encoded protein is CSARPKLAGYGYTF. J is TRBJ1-2 and V is TRBV20-1, with unresolved D. This CDR3 is built from 14 residues. Between the trimmed V and J ends, which lost 2 bases and 5 bases, there was a span of 15 bases. Germline V gene sequence: CDR1 DFQATT, CDR2 SNEGSKA (reference sequence).

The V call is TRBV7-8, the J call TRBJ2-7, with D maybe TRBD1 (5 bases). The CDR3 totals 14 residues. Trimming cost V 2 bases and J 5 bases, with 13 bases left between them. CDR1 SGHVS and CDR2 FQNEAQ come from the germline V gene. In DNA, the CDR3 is TGTGCCAGCAGCTTATCTTCCAGGGTCGACGAGCAGTACTTC. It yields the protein CASSLSSRVDEQYF.

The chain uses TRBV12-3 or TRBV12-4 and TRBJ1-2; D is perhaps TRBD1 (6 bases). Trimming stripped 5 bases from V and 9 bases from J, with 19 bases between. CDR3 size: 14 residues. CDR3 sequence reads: CASSPRTARYRYTF. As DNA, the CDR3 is TGTGCCAGCAGTCCTCGGACAGCGAGGTATCGCTACACCTTC.

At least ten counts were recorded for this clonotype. The CDR3 bases are TGTGCCAGCAGCTCTGGACCGGGGGATCAGTACTTC. It codes for CASSSGPGDQYF. V gene TRBV7-9 combines with J gene TRBJ2-4; weak D call: TRBD2 (6 bases). V gave up 4 bases and J gave up 12 bases, with 13 bases separating them. The germline CDR1 and CDR2 sequences are SEHNR and FQNEAQ (reference sequence). The CDR3 runs to 12 residues.

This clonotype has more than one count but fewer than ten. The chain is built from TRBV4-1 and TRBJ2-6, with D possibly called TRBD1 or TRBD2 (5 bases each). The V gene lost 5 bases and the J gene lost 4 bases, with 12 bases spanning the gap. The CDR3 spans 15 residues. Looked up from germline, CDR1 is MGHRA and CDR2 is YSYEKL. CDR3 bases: TGCGCCAGCAGCGCATCAGGGACCGGGGCCAACGTCCTGACTTTC. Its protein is CASSASGTGANVLTF.

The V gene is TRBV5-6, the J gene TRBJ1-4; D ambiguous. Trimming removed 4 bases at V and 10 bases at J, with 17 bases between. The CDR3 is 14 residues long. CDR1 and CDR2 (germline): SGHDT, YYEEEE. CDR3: CASSPVEGRGKLFF. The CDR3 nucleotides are TGTGCCAGCAGCCCCGTGGAGGGTAGAGGAAAACTGTTTTTT.

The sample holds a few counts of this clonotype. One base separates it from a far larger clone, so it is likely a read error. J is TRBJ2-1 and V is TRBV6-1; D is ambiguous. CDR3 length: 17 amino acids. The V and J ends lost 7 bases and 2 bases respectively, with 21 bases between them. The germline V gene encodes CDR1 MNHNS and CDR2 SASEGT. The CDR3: CASIYYLPRSPYNEQFF. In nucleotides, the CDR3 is TGTGCCAGCATTTACTATCTCCCGAGAAGCCCCTACAATGAGCAGTTCTTC.

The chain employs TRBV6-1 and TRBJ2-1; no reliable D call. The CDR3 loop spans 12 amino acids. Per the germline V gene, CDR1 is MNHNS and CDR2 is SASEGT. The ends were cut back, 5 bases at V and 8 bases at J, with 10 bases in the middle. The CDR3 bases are TGTGCCAGCAGTCTAGTAGACGATGAGCAGTTCTTC. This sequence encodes CASSLVDDEQFF.

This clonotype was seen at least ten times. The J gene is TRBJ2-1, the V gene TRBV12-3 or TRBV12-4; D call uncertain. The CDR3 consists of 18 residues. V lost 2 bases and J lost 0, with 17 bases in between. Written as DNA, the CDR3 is TGTGCCAGCAGTTTACTTCGGGCTTACACGAGCTCCTACAATGAGCAGTTCTTC. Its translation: CASSLLRAYTSSYNEQFF.

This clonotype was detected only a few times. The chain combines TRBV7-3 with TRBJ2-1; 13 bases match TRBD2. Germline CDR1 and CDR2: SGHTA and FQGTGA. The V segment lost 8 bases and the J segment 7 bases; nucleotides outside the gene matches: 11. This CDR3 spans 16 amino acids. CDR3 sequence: CASGSTGTSGENEQFF. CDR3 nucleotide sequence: TGTGCCAGCGGCTCTACCGGGACTAGCGGGGAAAATGAGCAGTTCTTC. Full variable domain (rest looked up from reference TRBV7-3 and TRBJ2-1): GAGVSQTPSNKVTEKGKYVELRCDPISGHTALYWYRQSLGQGPEFLIYFQGTGAADDSGLPNDRFFAVRPEGSVSTLKIQRTERGDSAVYLCASGSTGTSGENEQFFGPGTRLTVL.

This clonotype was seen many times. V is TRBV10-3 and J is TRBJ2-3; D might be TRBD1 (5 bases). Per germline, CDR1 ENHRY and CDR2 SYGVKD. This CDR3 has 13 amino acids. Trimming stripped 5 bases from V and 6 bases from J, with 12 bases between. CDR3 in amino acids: CAISRQGPDTQYF. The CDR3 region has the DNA TGTGCCATCAGTCGGCAGGGCCCCGATACGCAGTATTTT.

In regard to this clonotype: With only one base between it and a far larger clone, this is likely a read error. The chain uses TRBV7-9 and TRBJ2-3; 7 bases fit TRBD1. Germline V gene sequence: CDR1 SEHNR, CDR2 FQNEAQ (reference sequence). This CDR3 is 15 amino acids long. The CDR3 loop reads CASSLEGASTYTQYF. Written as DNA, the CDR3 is TGTGCCAGCAGCTTAGAGGGGGCCAGCACATATACGCAGTATTTT.

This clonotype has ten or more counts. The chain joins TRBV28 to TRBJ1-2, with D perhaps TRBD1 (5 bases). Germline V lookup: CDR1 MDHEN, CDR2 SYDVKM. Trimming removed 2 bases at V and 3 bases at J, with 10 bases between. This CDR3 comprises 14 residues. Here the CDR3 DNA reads TGTGCCAGCAGTTTAGGGGCCGGGGACTATGGCTACACCTTC. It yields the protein CASSLGAGDYGYTF.

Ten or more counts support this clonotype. The CDR3 DNA sequence: TGCAGCTACAGGGGCGGCGACACTGAAGCTTTCTTT. It specifies CSYRGGDTEAFF. The V gene is TRBV29-1, the J gene TRBJ1-1, with 7 nucleotides matching TRBD1. V shed 8 bases, J shed 3 bases, and the junction held 6 bases outside the gene matches. CDR1 and CDR2 (germline): SQVTM, ANQGSEA. The CDR3 is 12 residues long.

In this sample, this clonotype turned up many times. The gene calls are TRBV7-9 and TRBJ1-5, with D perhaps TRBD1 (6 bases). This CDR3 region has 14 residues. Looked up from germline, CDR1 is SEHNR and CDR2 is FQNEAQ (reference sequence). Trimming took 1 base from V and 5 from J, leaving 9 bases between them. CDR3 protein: CASSLGSGDQPQHF. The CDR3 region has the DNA TGTGCCAGCAGCTTAGGCTCAGGGGATCAGCCCCAGCATTTT. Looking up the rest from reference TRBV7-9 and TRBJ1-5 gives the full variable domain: DTGVSQNPRHKITKRGQNVTFRCDPISEHNRLYWYRQTLGQGPEFLTYFQNEAQLEKSRLLSDRFSAERPKGSFSTLEIQRTEQGDSAMYLCASSLGSGDQPQHFGDGTRLSIL.

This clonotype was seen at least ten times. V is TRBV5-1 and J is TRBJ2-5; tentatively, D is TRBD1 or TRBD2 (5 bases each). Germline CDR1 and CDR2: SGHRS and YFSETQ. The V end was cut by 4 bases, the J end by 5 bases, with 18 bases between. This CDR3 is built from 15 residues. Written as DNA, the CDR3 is TGCGCCAGCAGCGCCGAGGGGTCATTCGGGGAGACCCAGTACTTC. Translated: CASSAEGSFGETQYF. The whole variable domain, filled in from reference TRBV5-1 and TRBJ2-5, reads KAGVTQTPRYLIKTRGQQVTLSCSPISGHRSVSWYQQTPGQGLQFLFEYFSETQRNKGNFPGRFSGRQFSNSRSEMNVSTLELGDSALYLCASSAEGSFGETQYFGPGTRLLVL.

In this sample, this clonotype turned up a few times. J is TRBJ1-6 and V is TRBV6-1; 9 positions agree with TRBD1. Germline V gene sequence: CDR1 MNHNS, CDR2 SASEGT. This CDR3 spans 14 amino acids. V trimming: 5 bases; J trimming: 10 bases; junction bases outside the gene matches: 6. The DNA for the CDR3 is TGTGCCAGCAGTCGTAGGGACAGGGTCTCACCCCTCCACTTT. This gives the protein CASSRRDRVSPLHF.

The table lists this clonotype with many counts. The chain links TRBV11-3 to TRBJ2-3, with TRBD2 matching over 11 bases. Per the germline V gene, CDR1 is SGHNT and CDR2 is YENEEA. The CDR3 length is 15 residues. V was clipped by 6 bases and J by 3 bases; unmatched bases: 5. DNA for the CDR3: TGTGCCAGCAGTCCACTAGCGGGAGTAACAGATACGCAGTATTTT. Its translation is CASSPLAGVTDTQYF. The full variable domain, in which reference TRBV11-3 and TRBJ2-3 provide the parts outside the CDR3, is EAGVVQSPRYKIIEKKQPVAFWCNPISGHNTLYWYLQNLGQGPELLIRYENEEAVDDSQLPKDRFSAERLKGVDSTLKIQPAELGDSAVYLCASSPLAGVTDTQYFGPGTRLTVL.

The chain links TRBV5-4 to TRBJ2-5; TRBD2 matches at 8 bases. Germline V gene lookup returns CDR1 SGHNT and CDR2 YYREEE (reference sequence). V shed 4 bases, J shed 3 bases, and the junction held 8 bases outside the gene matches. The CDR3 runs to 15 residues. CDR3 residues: CASSRDAGGEETQYF. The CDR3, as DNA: TGTGCCAGCAGCCGGGATGCGGGGGGCGAAGAGACCCAGTACTTC.